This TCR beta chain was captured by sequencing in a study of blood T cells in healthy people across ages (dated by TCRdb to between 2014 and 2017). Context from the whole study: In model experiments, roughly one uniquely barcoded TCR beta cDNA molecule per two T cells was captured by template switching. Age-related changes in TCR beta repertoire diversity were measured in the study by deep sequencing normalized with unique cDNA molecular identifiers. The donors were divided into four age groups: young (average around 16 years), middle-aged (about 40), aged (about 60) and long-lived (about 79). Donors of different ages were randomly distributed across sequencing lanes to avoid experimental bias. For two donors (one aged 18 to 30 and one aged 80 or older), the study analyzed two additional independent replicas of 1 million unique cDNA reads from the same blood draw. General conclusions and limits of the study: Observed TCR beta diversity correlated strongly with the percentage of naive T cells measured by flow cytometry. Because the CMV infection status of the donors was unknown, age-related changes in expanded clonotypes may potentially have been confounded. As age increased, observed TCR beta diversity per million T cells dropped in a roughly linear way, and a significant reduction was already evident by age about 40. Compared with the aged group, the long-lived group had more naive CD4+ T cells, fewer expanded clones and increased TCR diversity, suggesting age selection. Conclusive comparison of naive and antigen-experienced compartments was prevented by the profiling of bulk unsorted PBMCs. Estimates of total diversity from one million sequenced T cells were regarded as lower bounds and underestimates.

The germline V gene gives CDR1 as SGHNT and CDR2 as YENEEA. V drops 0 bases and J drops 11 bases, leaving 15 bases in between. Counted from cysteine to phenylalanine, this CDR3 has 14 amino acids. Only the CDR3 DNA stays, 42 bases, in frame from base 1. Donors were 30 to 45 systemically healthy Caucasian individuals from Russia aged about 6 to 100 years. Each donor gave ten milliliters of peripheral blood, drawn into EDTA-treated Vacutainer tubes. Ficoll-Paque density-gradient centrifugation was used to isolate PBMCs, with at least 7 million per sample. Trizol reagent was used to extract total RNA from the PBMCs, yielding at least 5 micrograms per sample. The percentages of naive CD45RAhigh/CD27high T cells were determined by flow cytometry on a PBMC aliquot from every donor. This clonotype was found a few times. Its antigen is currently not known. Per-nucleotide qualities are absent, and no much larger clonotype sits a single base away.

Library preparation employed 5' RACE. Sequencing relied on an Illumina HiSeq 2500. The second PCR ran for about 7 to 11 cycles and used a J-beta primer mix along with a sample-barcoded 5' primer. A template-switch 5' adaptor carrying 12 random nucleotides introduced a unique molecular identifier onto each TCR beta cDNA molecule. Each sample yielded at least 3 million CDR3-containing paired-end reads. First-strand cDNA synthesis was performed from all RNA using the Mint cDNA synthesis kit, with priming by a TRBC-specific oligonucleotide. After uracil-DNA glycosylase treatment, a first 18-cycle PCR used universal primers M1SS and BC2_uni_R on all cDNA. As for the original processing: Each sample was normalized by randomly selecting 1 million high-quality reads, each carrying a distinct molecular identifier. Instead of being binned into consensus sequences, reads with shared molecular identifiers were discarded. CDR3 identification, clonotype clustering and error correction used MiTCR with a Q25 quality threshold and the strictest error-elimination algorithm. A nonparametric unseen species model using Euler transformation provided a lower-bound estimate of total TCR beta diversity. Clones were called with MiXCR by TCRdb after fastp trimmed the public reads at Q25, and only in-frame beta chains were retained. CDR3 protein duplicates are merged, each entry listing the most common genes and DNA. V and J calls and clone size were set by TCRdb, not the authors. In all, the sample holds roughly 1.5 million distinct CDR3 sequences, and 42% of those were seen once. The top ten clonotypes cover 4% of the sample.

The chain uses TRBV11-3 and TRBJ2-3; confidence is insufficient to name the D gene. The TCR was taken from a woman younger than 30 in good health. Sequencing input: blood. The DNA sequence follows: TGTGCCAGCAGCTTAGATCCCCTCCCCGGCCGGCAGTATTTT. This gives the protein CASSLDPLPGRQYF. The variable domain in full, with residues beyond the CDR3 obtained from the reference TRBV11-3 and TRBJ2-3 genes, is EAGVVQSPRYKIIEKKQPVAFWCNPISGHNTLYWYLQNLGQGPELLIRYENEEAVDDSQLPKDRFSAERLKGVDSTLKIQPAELGDSAVYLCASSLDPLPGRQYFGPGTRLTVL.